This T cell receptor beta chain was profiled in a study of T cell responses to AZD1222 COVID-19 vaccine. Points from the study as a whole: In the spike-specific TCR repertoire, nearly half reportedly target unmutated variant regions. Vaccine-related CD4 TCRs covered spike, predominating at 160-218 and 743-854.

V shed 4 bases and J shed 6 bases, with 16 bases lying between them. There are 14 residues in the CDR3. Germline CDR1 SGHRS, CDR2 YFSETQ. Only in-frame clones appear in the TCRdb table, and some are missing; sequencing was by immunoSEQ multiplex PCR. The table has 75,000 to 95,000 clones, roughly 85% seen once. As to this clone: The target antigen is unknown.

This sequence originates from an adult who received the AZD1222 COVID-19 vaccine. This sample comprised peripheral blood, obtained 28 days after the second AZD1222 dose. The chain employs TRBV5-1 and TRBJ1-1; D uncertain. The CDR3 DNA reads TGCGCCAGCAGCCACCCCCCAGATGTCGCTGAAGCTTTCTTT. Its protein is CASSHPPDVAEAFF.